What follows describes a single T cell receptor beta chain. The antigen is undetermined. The data derive from a study of T cell responses to AZD1222 COVID-19 vaccine. General study points: Clonal diversity was possibly underestimated, and white British individuals and females predominated among donors. Reportedly, nearly half the spike-specific TCRs target unmutated variant regions.

TCRdb's copy holds only in-frame clones and misses some; the assay was immunoSEQ multiplex PCR. This sample has about 83,000 clones, with 86% found just once. CDR3 length equals 15 residues. V shed 1 base and J shed 2 bases, with 10 bases lying between them. Germline CDR1 and CDR2: SEHNR and FQNEAQ (reference sequence). The clonotype comes from an adult in good health. The chain couples TRBV7-9 to TRBJ2-3, with TRBD2 as a possible D gene (5 bases). The sequences come from peripheral blood, collected on day 0 of AZD1222 vaccination. CDR3 amino acids: CASSLGGSHTDTQYF. CDR3 sequence (DNA): TGTGCCAGCAGCTTAGGTGGGAGTCACACAGATACGCAGTATTTT.